This entry features one T cell receptor (beta chain) sequence. CDR1 SQVTM and CDR2 ANQGSEA come from the germline V gene. With 3 bases removed from V and 3 bases from J, the gap between germline ends came to 5 bases. This CDR3 has 12 amino acids. TCRdb passed the 5' RACE reads through MiXCR, listing each CDR3 protein once. Of about 150,000 distinct CDR3 sequences listed, about 6.9% are singletons. The data belong to a study of T cells after yellow fever vaccination. The sample consisted of CD4+ T cells sorted from PBMCs, taken 10 days after the yellow fever booster vaccination. The genes are TRBV29-1 and TRBJ1-4; D possibly corresponds to TRBD1 (5 bases). This clonotype originated in a man younger than 40 who received the YFV17D yellow fever vaccine. CDR3 sequence: CSVEGANEKLFF. In DNA, the CDR3 is TGCAGCGTTGAGGGGGCTAATGAAAAACTGTTTTTT.